The rows below give T cell receptor beta chains drawn from one sample of a study of blood T cell repertoires in COVID-19. This table comes from immunoSEQ multiplex PCR, and its TCRdb copy is limited to in-frame clones, with some not included. The sample holds 450,000 or so clones, 89% seen once. The sequencing sample was made of peripheral blood. The receptor set was obtained from a man between 18 and 29 years old with COVID-19, enrolled during active disease. CDR3s include the opening cysteine and the closing phenylalanine or tryptophan. The D gene is left open where the match is weak. Expanded clones are given a class, and other clones once, few, many or no size at all.

j_call clone_size v_call d_call cdr3_aa cdr3_nt
TRBJ2-5 - TRBV28 TRBD1 CASFAGTAQETQYF TGTGCCAGCTTCGCCGGGACAGCACAAGAGACCCAGTACTTC
TRBJ2-1 once TRBV5-1 - CASSLTPGSYNEQFF TGCGCCAGCAGCTTGACGCCAGGATCCTACAATGAGCAGTTCTTC
TRBJ1-4 - TRBV18 TRBD1 CASSPDREEKLFF TGTGCCAGCTCACCTGACAGGGAAGAAAAACTGTTTTTT
TRBJ2-1 - TRBV9 TRBD2 CASSVGLSGGALYNEQFF TGTGCCAGCAGCGTAGGATTAAGCGGGGGGGCTCTGTACAATGAGCAGTTCTTC
TRBJ1-2 - TRBV5-1 - CASSFTKADGYTF TGCGCCAGCAGCTTTACTAAGGCGGATGGCTACACCTTC
TRBJ2-1 - TRBV6-6 - CASSSTGSYNEQFF TGTGCCAGCAGTAGCACCGGCTCCTACAATGAGCAGTTCTTC
TRBJ1-1 - TRBV11-3 TRBD1 CASSPPWTGGTEAFF TGTGCCAGCAGCCCACCGTGGACAGGGGGCACTGAAGCTTTCTTT
TRBJ1-6 - TRBV30 - CAWALGIWNANSPLHF TGTGCCTGGGCACTCGGGATTTGGAACGCGAACTCACCCCTCCACTTT
TRBJ2-7 few TRBV30 - CAWNPPRVGMEQYF TGTGCCTGGAATCCCCCAAGGGTCGGGATGGAGCAGTACTTC
TRBJ2-2 - TRBV11-3 TRBD1 CASSLGGQFTGELFF TGTGCCAGCAGCTTAGGGGGACAGTTTACCGGGGAGCTGTTTTTT
TRBJ1-2 - TRBV3-1/TRBV3-2 - CASSQSLVYGYTF TGTGCCAGCAGCCAGTCCCTAGTCTATGGCTACACCTTC
TRBJ2-3 once TRBV6-6 TRBD2 CASRRGTSGGVNTQYF TGTGCCAGCAGACGCGGGACTAGCGGGGGGGTAAATACGCAGTATTTT
TRBJ2-7 - TRBV27 - CASSYGRVGYEQYF TGTGCCAGCAGTTATGGCAGGGTCGGCTACGAGCAGTACTTC
TRBJ2-3 - TRBV4-1 - CASGGAALTDTQYF TGCGCCAGTGGGGGGGCGGCACTCACAGATACGCAGTATTTT
TRBJ2-7 - TRBV11-3 - CASSLGATRGTMEQYF TGTGCCAGCAGCTTAGGCGCTACAAGGGGTACGATGGAGCAGTACTTC
TRBJ1-4 - TRBV5-8 - CASSLSRGDYEKLFF TGTGCCAGCAGCTTGAGCCGGGGAGATTATGAAAAACTGTTTTTT
TRBJ2-1 - TRBV11-2 - CASSLALRHSNEQFF TGTGCCAGCAGCTTAGCCCTCCGCCACTCCAATGAGCAGTTCTTC
TRBJ2-3 - TRBV6-5 - CASSYIQGLPTDTQYF TGTGCCAGCAGTTACATACAGGGATTGCCGACAGATACGCAGTATTTT
TRBJ2-7 once TRBV6-6 TRBD1 CASSNTRDRGYEQYF TGTGCCAGCAGCAACACACGGGACAGGGGTTACGAGCAGTACTTC
TRBJ2-7 - TRBV27 - CASSFGGNSYEQYF TGTGCCAGCAGTTTTGGCGGAAACTCCTACGAGCAGTACTTC
TRBJ2-1 once TRBV19 - CASSPGLDNEQFF TGTGCCAGTAGTCCGGGACTTGACAATGAGCAGTTCTTC
TRBJ2-6 - TRBV6-2/TRBV6-3 TRBD2 CASSYWAGAGANVLTF TGTGCCAGCAGTTATTGGGCGGGGGCTGGGGCCAACGTCCTGACTTTC
TRBJ2-3 - TRBV6-5 TRBD2 CASNPSRGAGDTQYF TGTGCCAGCAATCCCTCGCGGGGGGCGGGGGATACGCAGTATTTT
TRBJ2-3 - TRBV7-2 TRBD2 CASSSSSGTGGDTQYF TGTGCCAGCAGCTCATCTAGCGGAACGGGGGGAGATACGCAGTATTTT
TRBJ1-5 - TRBV12-3/TRBV12-4 - CASMRGSNQPQHF TGTGCCTCAATGCGGGGGAGCAATCAGCCCCAGCATTTT